This T cell receptor (beta chain) was captured by sequencing in a study of human T cells and chemical hapten exposure. The wider study: Upper inner arm skin measuring around 2 cm by around 2 cm received 2% DPC for sensitization. Diphenylcyclopropenone doses were given weekly to the scalps of patients across the approximately 24-week study.

This clonotype was seen at least ten times. TCRdb redid the calling of the RACE reads with MiXCR, one entry per CDR3 protein. Here the sample spans about 82,000 distinct CDR3 sequences, 10% to 11% being singletons. Stated time point: patch test 3, about 24 weeks after DPC sensitization. The treatment is: therapeutic diphenylcyclopropenone sensitization with weekly scalp DPC. The sequencing here drew on whole blood, taken in connection with sensitization to the hapten diphenylcyclopropenone (DPC). This receptor was taken from a woman aged 50 to 60 with alopecia areata. Some clones in this sample may be carry-over from other donors' samples.

CDR3 amino acids: CASSLTRGYEQFF. The CDR3 DNA reads as TGTGCCAGCAGCCTAACTAGGGGGTATGAGCAGTTCTTC. V is TRBV7-8 and J is TRBJ2-1; a possible D gene is TRBD1 (6 bases). V shed 5 bases and J shed 8 bases, with 13 bases lying between them. The V gene's germline CDR1 is SGHVS and CDR2 FQNEAQ. This CDR3 contains 13 residues.